The 20 T cell receptor beta chains below were found in one sample sequenced in a study of cytomegalovirus exposure and HLA in healthy donors. Both 60 Vbeta primers and 13 Jbeta primers went into the PCR. The method was immunoSEQ multiplex PCR; TCRdb's version includes in-frame clones alone and lacks a portion of them. The repertoire holds some 140,000 clones, with 76% as singletons. Sequenced: PBMCs. The receptor set was obtained from a man aged 35 to 55 in good health and CMV-seronegative.

The chain employs TRBV6-1 and TRBJ2-5, with TRBD2 as a possible D gene (6 bases). The CDR3 contains 13 residues. Germline V lookup: CDR1 MNHNS, CDR2 SASEGT. The V and J ends lost 0 bases and 4 bases respectively, with 6 bases between them. CDR3 bases: TGTGCCAGCAGTGAAGCCGGGGGAGAGACCCAGTACTTC. Protein product: CASSEAGGETQYF.

This clone has a handful of counts. This rearrangement joins TRBV30 to TRBJ2-1; D perhaps matches TRBD2 (7 bases). The CDR3 is 14 residues long. V was trimmed by 4 bases and J by 0 bases, leaving 10 bases between them. Germline V gene data show CDR1 as GTSNPN and CDR2 as SVGIG (reference sequence). The CDR3 is CAWKGGGSYNEQFF. DNA for the CDR3: TGTGCCTGGAAGGGGGGGGGCTCCTACAATGAGCAGTTCTTC.

The V and J genes are TRBV7-2 and TRBJ2-7; perhaps TRBD1 as D (6 bases). The V gene lost 5 bases and the J gene lost 1 base, with 12 bases spanning the gap. This CDR3 is built from 14 residues. The germline V gene encodes CDR1 SGHTA and CDR2 FQGNSA. CDR3 nucleotide sequence: TGTGCCAGCAGCCCGGTGACAGGTTCCTACGAGCAGTACTTC. It codes for CASSPVTGSYEQYF.

This clone has just a few counts. The same CDR3 can be traced to other DNA sequences in this sample. V and J are TRBV28 and TRBJ2-7, with 10 nucleotides matching TRBD1. From germline, CDR1 is MDHEN and CDR2 SYDVKM. V gave up 5 bases and J gave up 4 bases; unmatched junction bases: 5. This CDR3 comprises 14 residues. CDR3 coding DNA: TGTGCCAGCAGTCCGACAGGGGGCGCTTACGAGCAGTACTTC. Translating it yields CASSPTGGAYEQYF.

Comments on this clone: This specimen includes other DNA sequences encoding the same CDR3. The chain recombines TRBV14 with TRBJ1-4, with D possibly TRBD1 on 6 matching bases. The V end lost 4 bases, the J end lost 1 base, and 16 bases lay between the germline ends. CDR1 and CDR2 (germline): SGHDN, FVKESK. There are 17 residues in the CDR3. The CDR3 reads CASSRGQNSLTNEKLFF. The DNA for the CDR3 is TGTGCCAGCAGCCGTGGACAGAATTCATTAACTAATGAAAAACTGTTTTTT.

The V and J genes are TRBV10-3 and TRBJ2-5, with 7 nucleotides matching TRBD1. Per germline, CDR1 ENHRY and CDR2 SYGVKD. Trimming at V came to 4 bases and at J to 1 base, leaving 6 bases not matched to a gene. This CDR3 contains 15 residues. The CDR3 DNA follows: TGTGCCATCAGTGTGAGGACAGGAATCCAAGAGACCCAGTACTTC. Protein: CAISVRTGIQETQYF.

The V gene is TRBV2, the J gene TRBJ1-1, with no clear D. The V end lost 3 bases, the J end lost 11 bases, and 16 bases lay between the germline ends. Germline V gene lookup returns CDR1 SNHLY and CDR2 FYNNEI. This CDR3 has 13 amino acids. The DNA for the CDR3 is TGTGCCAGCAGTGATATAGGTGGGCTGGGTGCTTTCTTT. Its translation: CASSDIGGLGAFF.

This clone was seen only once. The chain recombines TRBV10-3 with TRBJ1-3; TRBD1 matches 8 bases. Trimming at V came to 6 bases and at J to 4 bases, leaving 11 bases not matched to a gene. CDR3 length equals 16 residues. Per germline, CDR1 ENHRY and CDR2 SYGVKD. CDR3 in amino acids: CAISPRTGTFGNTIYF. CDR3 nucleotide sequence: TGTGCCATCAGCCCCAGGACAGGGACCTTCGGAAACACCATATATTTT.

V and J are TRBV13 and TRBJ2-7; 13 positions match TRBD2. Losses at the gene ends were 5 bases for V and 5 bases for J; bases not matched to a gene: 9. Per germline, CDR1 PRHDT and CDR2 FYEKMQ (reference sequence). The CDR3 covers 16 residues. CDR3 sequence reads: CASSQGLAGDKNEQYF. The CDR3 DNA is TGTGCCAGCAGCCAAGGACTAGCGGGAGATAAGAACGAGCAGTACTTC.

V gene TRBV2 combines with J gene TRBJ2-3; 8 nucleotides line up with TRBD2. The CDR3 contains 16 residues. The V segment lost 2 bases and the J segment 0 bases; nucleotides outside the gene matches: 4. The V gene's germline CDR1 is SNHLY and CDR2 FYNNEI. The CDR3 is CASSERAGGSTDTQYF. The CDR3 DNA is TGTGCCAGCAGTGAAAGGGCGGGGGGAAGCACAGATACGCAGTATTTT. The complete variable domain, with remaining parts taken from reference TRBV2 and TRBJ2-3, reads EPEVTQTPSHQVTQMGQEVILRCVPISNHLYFYWYRQILGQKVEFLVSFYNNEISEKSEIFDDQFSVERPDGSNFTLKIRSTKLEDSAMYFCASSERAGGSTDTQYFGPGTRLTVL.

The chain couples TRBV11-3 to TRBJ1-1, with TRBD1 matching over 8 bases. Germline values: CDR1 SGHNT, CDR2 YENEEA. This CDR3 spans 14 amino acids. Losses at the gene ends were 1 base for V and 4 bases for J; bases not matched to a gene: 2. The chain's CDR3 is CASSLGQGSTEAFF. In DNA, the CDR3 is TGTGCCAGCAGCTTAGGACAGGGGAGCACTGAAGCTTTCTTT.

The chain combines TRBV19 with TRBJ2-7; 8 bases fit TRBD1. The CDR3 consists of 14 residues. The V segment lost 4 bases and the J segment 0 bases; nucleotides outside the gene matches: 2. Germline CDR1 reads LNHDA; CDR2 reads SQIVND (reference sequence). The CDR3: CASSRTGNSYEQYF. The CDR3 nucleotides read TGTGCCAGTAGTAGGACAGGGAACTCCTACGAGCAGTACTTC.

This chain connects TRBV7-9 to TRBJ1-1, with 8 bases fitting TRBD1. CDR3 length: 16 residues. J was trimmed by 0 bases and V by 3 bases; bases with no gene match: 6. CDR1 and CDR2 (germline): SEHNR, FQNEAQ (reference sequence). CDR3 region: CASSFGTGQMNTEAFF. CDR3 nucleotide sequence: TGTGCCAGCAGCTTCGGGACAGGTCAAATGAACACTGAAGCTTTCTTT. Complete variable domain (other parts from reference TRBV7-9 and TRBJ1-1): DTGVSQNPRHKITKRGQNVTFRCDPISEHNRLYWYRQTLGQGPEFLTYFQNEAQLEKSRLLSDRFSAERPKGSFSTLEIQRTEQGDSAMYLCASSFGTGQMNTEAFFGQGTRLTVV.

This CDR3 reads CASRPGTADEKLFF. CDR3 nucleotides: TGTGCCAGCAGACCAGGGACAGCTGATGAAAAACTGTTTTTT. This rearrangement joins TRBV6-1 to TRBJ1-4; 7 bases agree with TRBD1. Trimming at V came to 6 bases and at J to 6 bases, leaving 7 bases not matched to a gene. CDR3 length: 14 residues. Germline lookup yields CDR1 MNHNS and CDR2 SASEGT.

The chain uses TRBV29-1 and TRBJ2-2; TRBD1 aligns across 7 bases. The germline CDR1 and CDR2 sequences are SQVTM and ANQGSEA. Unmatched junction bases numbered 5, after V lost 4 bases and J lost 6 bases. The CDR3 totals 13 residues. CDR3 in DNA: TGCAGCGTTGGGAACAGGGGATCCGGGGAGCTGTTTTTT. It encodes CSVGNRGSGELFF.

This clone came up a few times. This chain's CDR3 is CASSRQWGDYEQYF. In DNA, the CDR3 is TGTGCCAGCAGCCGACAGTGGGGGGATTACGAGCAGTACTTC. This chain joins TRBV7-2 and TRBJ2-7; tentatively, D is TRBD2 (6 bases). The ends were cut back, 5 bases at V and 4 bases at J, with 15 bases in the middle. Germline V CDR1 and CDR2: SGHTA, FQGNSA. The CDR3 covers 14 residues.

This clone has a handful of counts. The gene calls are TRBV7-2 and TRBJ2-1; possibly TRBD1 for D (6 bases). Germline CDR1 and CDR2: SGHTA and FQGNSA. Trimming removed 8 bases at V and 6 bases at J, with 11 bases between. The CDR3 spans 12 residues. In DNA, the CDR3 is TGTGCCAGCGATGCAGGGGTCAATGAGCAGTTCTTC. Its translation is CASDAGVNEQFF. The full variable domain, rest sourced from reference TRBV7-2 and TRBJ2-1, is GAGVSQSPSNKVTEKGKDVELRCDPISGHTALYWYRQSLGQGLEFLIYFQGNSAPDKSGLPSDRFSAERTGGSVSTLTIQRTQQEDSAVYLCASDAGVNEQFFGPGTRLTVL.

The CDR3, as DNA: TGCGCCAGCAGCCCCGGACAGGAAACCTACGAGCAGTACTTC. Translating gives CASSPGQETYEQYF. The rearrangement links TRBV10-1 to TRBJ2-7; 7 positions agree with TRBD1. The CDR3 has 14 residues. Trimming took 6 bases from V and 2 from J; bases not matched to a gene: 7. Germline CDR1 WNHNN, CDR2 SYGVQD (reference sequence).

This clone was detected only once. The chain couples TRBV28 to TRBJ1-1; D may be TRBD1 (5 bases). The CDR3 sequence is 15 residues long. Germline V gives CDR1 MDHEN, CDR2 SYDVKM. Trimming stripped 4 bases from V and 4 bases from J, with 16 bases between. The CDR3 region has the DNA TGTGCCAGCAGTTCCCCCGTGGGGCGGTTCACTGAAGCTTTCTTT. Its protein is CASSSPVGRFTEAFF. The full variable domain, in which reference TRBV28 and TRBJ1-1 provide the parts outside the CDR3, is DVKVTQSSRYLVKRTGEKVFLECVQDMDHENMFWYRQDPGLGLRLIYFSYDVKMKEKGDIPEGYSVSREKKERFSLILESASTNQTSMYLCASSSPVGRFTEAFFGQGTRLTVV.

V is TRBV11-2 and J is TRBJ2-7; D might be TRBD1 (5 bases). The V and J ends lost 2 bases and 5 bases respectively, with 19 bases between them. Germline V gives CDR1 SGHAT, CDR2 FQNNGV. CDR3 length: 16 amino acids. Here the CDR3 reads CASSLRLAGFGDEQYF. The DNA for the CDR3 is TGTGCCAGCAGCTTAAGGTTGGCAGGGTTCGGCGACGAGCAGTACTTC.